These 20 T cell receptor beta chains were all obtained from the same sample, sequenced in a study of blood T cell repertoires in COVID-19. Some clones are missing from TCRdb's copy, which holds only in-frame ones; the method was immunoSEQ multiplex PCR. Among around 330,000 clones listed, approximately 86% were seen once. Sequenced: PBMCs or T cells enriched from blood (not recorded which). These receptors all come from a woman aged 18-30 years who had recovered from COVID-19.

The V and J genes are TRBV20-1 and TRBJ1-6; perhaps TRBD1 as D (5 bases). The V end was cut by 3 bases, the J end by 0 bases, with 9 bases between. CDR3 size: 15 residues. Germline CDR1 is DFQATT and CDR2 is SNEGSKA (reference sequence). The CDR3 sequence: CSASRGSSYNSPLHF. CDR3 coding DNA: TGCAGTGCTAGTAGGGGAAGCTCCTATAATTCACCCCTCCACTTT.

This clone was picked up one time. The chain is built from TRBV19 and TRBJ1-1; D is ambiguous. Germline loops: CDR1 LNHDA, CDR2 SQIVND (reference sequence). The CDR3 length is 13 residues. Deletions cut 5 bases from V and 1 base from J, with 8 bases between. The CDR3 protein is CASSLSGNTEAFF. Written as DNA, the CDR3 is TGTGCCAGTAGTCTTTCGGGGAACACTGAAGCTTTCTTT.

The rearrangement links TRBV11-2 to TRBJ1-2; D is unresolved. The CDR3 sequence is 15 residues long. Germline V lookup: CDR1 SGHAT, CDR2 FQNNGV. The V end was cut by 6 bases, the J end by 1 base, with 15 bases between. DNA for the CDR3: TGTGCCAGCAGTTCCCGGAGAAGAATTAACTATGGCTACACCTTC. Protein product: CASSSRRRINYGYTF. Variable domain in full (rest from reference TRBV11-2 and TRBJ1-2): EAGVAQSPRYKIIEKRQSVAFWCNPISGHATLYWYQQILGQGPKLLIQFQNNGVVDDSQLPKDRFSAERLKGVDSTLKIQPAKLEDSAVYLCASSSRRRINYGYTFGSGTRLTVV.

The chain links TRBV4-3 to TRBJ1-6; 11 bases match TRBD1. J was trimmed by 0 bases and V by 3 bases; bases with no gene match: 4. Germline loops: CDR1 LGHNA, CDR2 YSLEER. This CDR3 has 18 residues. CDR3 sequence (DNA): TGCGCCAGCAGCCATGGGACAGGGGGTTACTCCTATAATTCACCCCTCCACTTT. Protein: CASSHGTGGYSYNSPLHF.

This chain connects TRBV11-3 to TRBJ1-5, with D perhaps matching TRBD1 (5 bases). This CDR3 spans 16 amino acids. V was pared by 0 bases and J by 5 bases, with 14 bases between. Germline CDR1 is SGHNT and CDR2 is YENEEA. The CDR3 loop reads CASSLDKEAGDQPQHF. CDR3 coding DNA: TGTGCCAGCAGCTTAGATAAAGAAGCGGGGGATCAGCCCCAGCATTTT.

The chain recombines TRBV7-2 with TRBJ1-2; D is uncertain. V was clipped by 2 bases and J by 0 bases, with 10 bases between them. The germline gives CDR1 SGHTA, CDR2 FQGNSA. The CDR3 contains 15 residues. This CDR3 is CASSLRGLSNYGYTF. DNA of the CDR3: TGTGCCAGCAGCTTACGGGGTTTGTCTAACTATGGCTACACCTTC.

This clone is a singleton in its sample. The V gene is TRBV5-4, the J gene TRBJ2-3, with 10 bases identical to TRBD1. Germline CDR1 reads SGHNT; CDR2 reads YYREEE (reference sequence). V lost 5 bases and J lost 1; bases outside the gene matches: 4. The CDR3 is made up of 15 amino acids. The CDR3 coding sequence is TGTGCCAGCAGACGACAGGGGGCCCGCACAGATACGCAGTATTTT. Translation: CASRRQGARTDTQYF.

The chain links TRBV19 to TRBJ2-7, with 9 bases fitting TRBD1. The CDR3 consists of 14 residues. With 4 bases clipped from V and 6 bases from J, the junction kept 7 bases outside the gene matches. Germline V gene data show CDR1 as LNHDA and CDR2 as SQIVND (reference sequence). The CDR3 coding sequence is TGTGCCAGTAGTAAACAGGGGGCGTTTGTCGAGCAGTACTTC. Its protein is CASSKQGAFVEQYF.

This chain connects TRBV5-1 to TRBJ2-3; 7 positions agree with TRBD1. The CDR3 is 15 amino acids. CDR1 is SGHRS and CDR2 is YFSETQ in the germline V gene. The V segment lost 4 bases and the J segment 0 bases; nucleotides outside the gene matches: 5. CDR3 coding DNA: TGCGCCAGCAGCCCCGGGACAGCAAGCACAGATACGCAGTATTTT. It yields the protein CASSPGTASTDTQYF.

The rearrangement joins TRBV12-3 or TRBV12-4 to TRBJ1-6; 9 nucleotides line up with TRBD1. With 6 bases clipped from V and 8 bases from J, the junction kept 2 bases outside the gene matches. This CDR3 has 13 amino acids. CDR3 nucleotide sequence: TGTGCCAGCAGGACAGGGGGGGATTCACCCCTCCACTTT. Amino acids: CASRTGGDSPLHF.

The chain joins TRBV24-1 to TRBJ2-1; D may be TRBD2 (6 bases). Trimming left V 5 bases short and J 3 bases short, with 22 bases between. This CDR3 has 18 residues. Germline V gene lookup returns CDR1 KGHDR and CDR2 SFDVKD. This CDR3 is CATSGLPGVGGLYNEQFF. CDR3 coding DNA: TGTGCCACCAGTGGGTTACCCGGTGTGGGGGGACTCTACAATGAGCAGTTCTTC.

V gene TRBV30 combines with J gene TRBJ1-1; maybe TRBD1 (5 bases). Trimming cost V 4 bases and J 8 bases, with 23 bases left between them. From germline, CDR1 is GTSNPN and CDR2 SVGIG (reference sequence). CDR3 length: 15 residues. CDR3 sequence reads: CAWTREGLGGFEAFF. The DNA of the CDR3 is TGTGCCTGGACCCGCGAGGGGCTGGGGGGATTCGAAGCTTTCTTT.

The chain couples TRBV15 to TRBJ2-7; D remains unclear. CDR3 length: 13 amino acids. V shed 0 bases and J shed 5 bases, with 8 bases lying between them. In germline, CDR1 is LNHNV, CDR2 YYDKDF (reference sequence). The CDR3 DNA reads TGTGCCACCAGCAGAGACGGAGCCCACGAGCAGTACTTC. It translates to CATSRDGAHEQYF.

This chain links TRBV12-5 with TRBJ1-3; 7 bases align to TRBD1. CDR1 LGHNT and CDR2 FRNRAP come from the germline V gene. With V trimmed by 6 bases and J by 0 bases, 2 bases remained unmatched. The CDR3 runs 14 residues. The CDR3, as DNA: TGTGCTAGTGGCGACAGGGTCTCTGGAAACACCATATATTTT. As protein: CASGDRVSGNTIYF.

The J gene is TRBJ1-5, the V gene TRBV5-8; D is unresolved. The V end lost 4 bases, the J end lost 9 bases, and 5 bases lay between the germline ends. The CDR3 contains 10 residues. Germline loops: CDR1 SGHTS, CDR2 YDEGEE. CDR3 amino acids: CASSPRPQHF. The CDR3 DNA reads TGTGCCAGCAGCCCGAGGCCCCAGCATTTT.

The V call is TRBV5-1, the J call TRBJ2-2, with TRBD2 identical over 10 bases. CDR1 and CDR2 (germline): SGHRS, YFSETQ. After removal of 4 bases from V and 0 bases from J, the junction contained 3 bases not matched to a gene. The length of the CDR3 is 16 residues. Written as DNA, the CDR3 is TGCGCCAGCAGCGTGGGACTAGCGTCGAACACCGGGGAGCTGTTTTTT. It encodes CASSVGLASNTGELFF. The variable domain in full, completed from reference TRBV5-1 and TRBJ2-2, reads KAGVTQTPRYLIKTRGQQVTLSCSPISGHRSVSWYQQTPGQGLQFLFEYFSETQRNKGNFPGRFSGRQFSNSRSEMNVSTLELGDSALYLCASSVGLASNTGELFFGEGSRLTVL.

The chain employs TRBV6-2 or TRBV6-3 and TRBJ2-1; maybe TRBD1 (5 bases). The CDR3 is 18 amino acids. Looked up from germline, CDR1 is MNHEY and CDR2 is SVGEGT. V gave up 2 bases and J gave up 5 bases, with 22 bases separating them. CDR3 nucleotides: TGTGCCAGCAGTTACGACAGTGTTCACCTTAAATTAGACAATGAGCAGTTCTTC. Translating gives CASSYDSVHLKLDNEQFF.

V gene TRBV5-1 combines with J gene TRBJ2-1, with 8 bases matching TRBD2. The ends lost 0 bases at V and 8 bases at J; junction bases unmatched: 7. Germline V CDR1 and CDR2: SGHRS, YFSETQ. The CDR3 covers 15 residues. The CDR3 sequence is CASSLERGGFDEQFF. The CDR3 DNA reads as TGCGCCAGCAGCTTGGAGCGCGGGGGGTTCGATGAGCAGTTCTTC. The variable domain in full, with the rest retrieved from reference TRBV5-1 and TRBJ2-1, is KAGVTQTPRYLIKTRGQQVTLSCSPISGHRSVSWYQQTPGQGLQFLFEYFSETQRNKGNFPGRFSGRQFSNSRSEMNVSTLELGDSALYLCASSLERGGFDEQFFGPGTRLTVL.

CDR3 coding DNA: TGTGCCAGCAGCTTAGCGGGCCCCTTCAATGAGCAGTTCTTC. It translates to CASSLAGPFNEQFF. The V and J genes are TRBV7-6 and TRBJ2-1, with unresolved D. Looked up from germline, CDR1 is SGHVS and CDR2 is FNYEAQ. V was cut by 0 bases and J by 6 bases, with 9 bases left in between. The CDR3 covers 14 residues.

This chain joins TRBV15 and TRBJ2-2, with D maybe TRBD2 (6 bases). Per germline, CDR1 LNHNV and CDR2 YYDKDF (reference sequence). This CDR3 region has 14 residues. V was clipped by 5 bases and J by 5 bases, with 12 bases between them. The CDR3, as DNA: TGTGCCACCAGCCTCGGGGAGGCAACCGGGGAGCTGTTTTTT. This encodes CATSLGEATGELFF.